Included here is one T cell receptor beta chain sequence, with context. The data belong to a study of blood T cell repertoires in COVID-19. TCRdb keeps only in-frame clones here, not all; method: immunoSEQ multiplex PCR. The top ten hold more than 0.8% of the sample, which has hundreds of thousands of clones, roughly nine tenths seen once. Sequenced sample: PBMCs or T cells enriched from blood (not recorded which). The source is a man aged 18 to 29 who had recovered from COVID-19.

The DNA of the CDR3 is TGCGCCAGCAGCCAGGGGCCGCCCGTCATGTACCAGCAGTACTTC. Its translation is CASSQGPPVMYQQYF. The chain couples TRBV4-1 to TRBJ2-7; weak D call: TRBD1 (5 bases). Between the trimmed V and J ends, which lost 3 bases and 8 bases, there was a span of 20 bases. Germline values: CDR1 MGHRA, CDR2 YSYEKL. The CDR3 is 15 residues long.